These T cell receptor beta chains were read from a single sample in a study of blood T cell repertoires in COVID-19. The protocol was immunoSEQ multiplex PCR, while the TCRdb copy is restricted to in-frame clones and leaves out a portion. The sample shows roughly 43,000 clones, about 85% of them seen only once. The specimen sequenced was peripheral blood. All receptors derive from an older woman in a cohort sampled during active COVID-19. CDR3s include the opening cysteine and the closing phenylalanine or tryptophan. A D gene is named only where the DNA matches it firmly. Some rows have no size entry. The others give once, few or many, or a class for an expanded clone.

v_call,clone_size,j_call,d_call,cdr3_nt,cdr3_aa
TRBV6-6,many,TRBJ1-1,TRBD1,TGTGCCAGCAGCCCGACAGGGGGCAACACTGAAGCTTTCTTT,CASSPTGGNTEAFF
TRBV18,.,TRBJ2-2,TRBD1,TGTGCCAGCTCCCCGAACCGGGACAGCACCGGGGAGCTGTTTTTT,CASSPNRDSTGELFF
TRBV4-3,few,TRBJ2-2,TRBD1,TGCGCCAGCAGCCAAGACGCGACAGGGAATTCGAGGGAGCTGTTTTTT,CASSQDATGNSRELFF
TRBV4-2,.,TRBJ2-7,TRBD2,TGTGCCAGCAGCCAAGACTGGCTAGCGGCCTCCTACGAGCAGTACTTC,CASSQDWLAASYEQYF
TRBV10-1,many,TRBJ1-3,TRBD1,TGCGCCAGCAGTCCCGGGACAGGGAACACCATATATTTT,CASSPGTGNTIYF
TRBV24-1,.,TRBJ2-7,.,TGTGCCATCCCGAGGAACTACGAGCAGTACTTC,CAIPRNYEQYF
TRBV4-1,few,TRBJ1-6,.,TGCGCCAGCAGCCAAGAGGACAGCCTAAATTCACCCCTCCACTTT,CASSQEDSLNSPLHF
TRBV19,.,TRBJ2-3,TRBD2,TGTGCCAGTAGTATAGGGGGGAACAGAATAGCGGGAGTCGGCAATACGCAGTATTTT,CASSIGGNRIAGVGNTQYF
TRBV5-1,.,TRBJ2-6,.,TGCGCCAGCAGCTTTTATCGTGGAGACGGCGCTGGGGCCAACGTCCTGACTTTC,CASSFYRGDGAGANVLTF
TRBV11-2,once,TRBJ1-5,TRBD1,TGTGCCAGCAGCTTGGGGACAGCCTACAATCAGCCCCAGCATTTT,CASSLGTAYNQPQHF
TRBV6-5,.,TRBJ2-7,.,TGTGCCAGCAGGTATCAACAGGAAACCTACGAGCAGTACTTC,CASRYQQETYEQYF
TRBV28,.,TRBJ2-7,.,TGTGCCAGCAGTGGGGGAACCGGGAGCGCCTACGAGCAGTACTTC,CASSGGTGSAYEQYF
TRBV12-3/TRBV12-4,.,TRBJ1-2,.,TGTGCCAGCAGTTTGCAGGGTGGGGGCTACACCTTC,CASSLQGGGYTF
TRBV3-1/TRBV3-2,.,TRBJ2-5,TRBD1,TGTGCCAGCAGCCAAGAGGACAGGCGCCAAGAGACCCAGTACTTC,CASSQEDRRQETQYF
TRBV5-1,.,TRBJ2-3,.,TGCGCCAGCAGCTTGGGTGTAGCGCCGAGCACAGATACGCAGTATTTT,CASSLGVAPSTDTQYF
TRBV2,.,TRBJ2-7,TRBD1,TGTGCCAGCAGGTGGGGACAGGGGGACGAGCAGTACTTC,CASRWGQGDEQYF
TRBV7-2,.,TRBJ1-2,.,TGTGCCAGCAGCAGCAGGGCTGGCTACACCTTC,CASSSRAGYTF
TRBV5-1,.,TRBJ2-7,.,TGCGCCAGCAGCTTTGCGCAGGGCTCCTACGAGCAGTACTTC,CASSFAQGSYEQYF
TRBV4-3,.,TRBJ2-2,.,TGCGCCAGCAGCCAAGATTCGGGGGTTTTAGGAACCGGGGAGCTGTTTTTT,CASSQDSGVLGTGELFF
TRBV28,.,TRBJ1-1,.,TGTGCCAGCGCCAGGGAGGAGAACACTGAAGCTTTCTTT,CASAREENTEAFF
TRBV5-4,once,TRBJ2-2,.,TGTGCCAGCAGCTCGGGACTCCAGACGAACACCGGGGAGCTGTTTTTT,CASSSGLQTNTGELFF
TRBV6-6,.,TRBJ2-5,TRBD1,TGTGCCAGCAGTTACTCGGGCGGGGACAGGGAGACCCAGTACTTC,CASSYSGGDRETQYF